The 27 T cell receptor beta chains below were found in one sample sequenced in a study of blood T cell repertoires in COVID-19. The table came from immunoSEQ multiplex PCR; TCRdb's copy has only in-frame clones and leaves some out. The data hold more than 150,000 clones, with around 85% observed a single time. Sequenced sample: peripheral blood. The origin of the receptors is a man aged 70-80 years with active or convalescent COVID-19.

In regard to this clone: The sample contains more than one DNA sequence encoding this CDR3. The CDR3 DNA sequence: TGTGCCTGGAGTGTCTGGCAGAACACTGAAGCTTTCTTT. This encodes CAWSVWQNTEAFF. The V gene is TRBV30, the J gene TRBJ1-1; unclear D gene. The germline gives CDR1 GTSNPN, CDR2 SVGIG (reference sequence). Between the trimmed V and J ends, which lost 0 bases and 1 base, there was a span of 6 bases. This CDR3 is 13 amino acids long.

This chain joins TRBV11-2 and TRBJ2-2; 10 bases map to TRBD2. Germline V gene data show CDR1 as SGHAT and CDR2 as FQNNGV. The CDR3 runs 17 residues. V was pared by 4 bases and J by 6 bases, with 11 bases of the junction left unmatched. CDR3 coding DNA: TGTGCCAGCAGCTGGAACCTAGCGGGAGCCGTAGCCGGGGAGCTGTTTTTT. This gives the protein CASSWNLAGAVAGELFF.

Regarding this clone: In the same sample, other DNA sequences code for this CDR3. In DNA form, the CDR3 reads TGCGCCAGCAGCTTGGCCCTGGCAGGGGAAGAGACCCAGTACTTC. This encodes CASSLALAGEETQYF. The V and J genes are TRBV5-1 and TRBJ2-5, with TRBD1 as a possible D gene (6 bases). This CDR3 comprises 15 residues. CDR1 is SGHRS and CDR2 is YFSETQ in the germline V gene. With 0 bases removed from V and 3 bases from J, the gap between germline ends came to 12 bases.

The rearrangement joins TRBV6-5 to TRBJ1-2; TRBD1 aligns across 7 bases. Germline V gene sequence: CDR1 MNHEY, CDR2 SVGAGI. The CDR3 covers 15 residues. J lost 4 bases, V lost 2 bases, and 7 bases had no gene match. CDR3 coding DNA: TGTGCCAGCAGTTACGAGGGACAGAATACCTATGGCTACACCTTC. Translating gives CASSYEGQNTYGYTF.

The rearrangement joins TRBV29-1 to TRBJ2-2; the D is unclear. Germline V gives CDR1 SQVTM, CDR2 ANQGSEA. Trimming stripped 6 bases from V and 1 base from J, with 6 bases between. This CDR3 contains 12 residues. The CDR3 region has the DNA TGCAGCGTCTCAGTGAACACCGGGGAGCTGTTTTTT. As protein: CSVSVNTGELFF.

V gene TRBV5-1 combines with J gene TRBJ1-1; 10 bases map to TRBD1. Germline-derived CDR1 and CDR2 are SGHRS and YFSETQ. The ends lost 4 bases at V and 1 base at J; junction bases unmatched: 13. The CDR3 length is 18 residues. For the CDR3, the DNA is TGCGCCAGCAGCACCACGGGACAGGGGAAATGGACGAACACTGAAGCTTTCTTT. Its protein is CASSTTGQGKWTNTEAFF.

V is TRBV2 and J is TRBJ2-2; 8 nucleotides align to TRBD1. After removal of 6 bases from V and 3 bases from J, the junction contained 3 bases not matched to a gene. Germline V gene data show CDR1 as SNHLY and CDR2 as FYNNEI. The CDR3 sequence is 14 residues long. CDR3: CASRDRAYTGELFF. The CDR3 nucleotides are TGTGCCAGCAGGGACAGGGCGTACACCGGGGAGCTGTTTTTT.

For the CDR3, the DNA is TGTGCCAGCAGCCGCAGGGAAAACGAGCAGTACTTC. Translating gives CASSRRENEQYF. The chain is built from TRBV11-2 and TRBJ2-7; weak D call: TRBD1 (5 bases). In germline, CDR1 is SGHAT, CDR2 FQNNGV. CDR3 length: 12 amino acids. Between the trimmed V and J ends, which lost 5 bases and 5 bases, there was a span of 10 bases.

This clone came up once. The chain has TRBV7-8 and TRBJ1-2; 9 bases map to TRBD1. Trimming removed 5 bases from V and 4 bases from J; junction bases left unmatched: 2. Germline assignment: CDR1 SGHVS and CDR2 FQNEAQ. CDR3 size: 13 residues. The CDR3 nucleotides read TGTGCCAGCAGCGTACAGGGGGCCTATGGCTACACCTTC. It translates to CASSVQGAYGYTF.

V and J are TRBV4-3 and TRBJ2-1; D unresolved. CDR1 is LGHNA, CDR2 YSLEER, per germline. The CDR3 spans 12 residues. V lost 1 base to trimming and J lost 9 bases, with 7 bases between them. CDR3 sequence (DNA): TGCGCCAGCAGCCAAGTCGGTGGTGAGCAGTTCTTC. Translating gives CASSQVGGEQFF.

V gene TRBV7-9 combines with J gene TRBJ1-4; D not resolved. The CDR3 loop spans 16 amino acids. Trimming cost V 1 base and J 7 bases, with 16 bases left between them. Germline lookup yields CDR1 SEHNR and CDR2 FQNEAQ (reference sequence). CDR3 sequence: CASSLGSGGRSEKLFF. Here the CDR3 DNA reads TGTGCCAGCAGCTTAGGGTCCGGCGGGAGGAGTGAAAAACTGTTTTTT.

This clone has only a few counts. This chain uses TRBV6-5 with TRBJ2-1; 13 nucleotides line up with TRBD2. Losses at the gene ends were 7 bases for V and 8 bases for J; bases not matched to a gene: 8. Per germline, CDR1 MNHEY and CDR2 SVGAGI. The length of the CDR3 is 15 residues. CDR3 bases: TGTGCCAGCACCTTGGGACTAGCGGGAAGGGATGAGCAGTTCTTC. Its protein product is CASTLGLAGRDEQFF.

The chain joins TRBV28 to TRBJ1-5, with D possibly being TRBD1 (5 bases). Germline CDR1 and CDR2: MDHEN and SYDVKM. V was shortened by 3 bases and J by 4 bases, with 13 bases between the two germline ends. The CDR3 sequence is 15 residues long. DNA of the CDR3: TGTGCCAGCAGTTTGGGAGGACACCCGAATCAGCCCCAGCATTTT. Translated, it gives CASSLGGHPNQPQHF.

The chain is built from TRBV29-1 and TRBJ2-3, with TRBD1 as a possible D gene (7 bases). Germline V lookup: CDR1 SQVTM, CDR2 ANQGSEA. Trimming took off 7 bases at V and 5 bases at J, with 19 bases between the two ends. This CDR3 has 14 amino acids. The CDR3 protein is CSGQRRQGGDTQYF. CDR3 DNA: TGCAGCGGCCAACGACGACAGGGAGGAGATACGCAGTATTTT.

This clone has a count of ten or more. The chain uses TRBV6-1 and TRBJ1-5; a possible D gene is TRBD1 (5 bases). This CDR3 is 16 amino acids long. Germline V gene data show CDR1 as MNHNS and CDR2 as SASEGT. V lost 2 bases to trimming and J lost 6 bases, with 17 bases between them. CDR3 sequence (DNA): TGTGCCAGCAGTGAAATAAGGGGAGGTGGGTCTCAGCCCCAGCATTTT. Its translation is CASSEIRGGGSQPQHF.

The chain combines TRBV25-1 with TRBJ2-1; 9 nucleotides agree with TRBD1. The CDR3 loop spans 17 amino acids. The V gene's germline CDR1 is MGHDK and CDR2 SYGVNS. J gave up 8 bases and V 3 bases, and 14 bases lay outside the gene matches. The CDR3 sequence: CASSDESGTGLVYEQFF. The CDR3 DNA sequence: TGTGCCAGCAGTGATGAGTCCGGGACAGGGTTAGTGTATGAGCAGTTCTTC.

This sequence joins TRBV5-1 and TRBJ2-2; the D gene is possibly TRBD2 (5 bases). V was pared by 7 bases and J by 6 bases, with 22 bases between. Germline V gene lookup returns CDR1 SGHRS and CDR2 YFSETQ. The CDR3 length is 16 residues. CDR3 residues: CASATRHTSFAGELFF. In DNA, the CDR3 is TGCGCCAGCGCTACCCGGCACACTAGTTTCGCCGGGGAGCTGTTTTTT.

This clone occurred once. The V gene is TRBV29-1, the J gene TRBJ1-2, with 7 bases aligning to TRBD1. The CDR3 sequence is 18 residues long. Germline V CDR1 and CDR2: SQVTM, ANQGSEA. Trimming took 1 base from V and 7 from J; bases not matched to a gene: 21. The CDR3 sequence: CSVEADRVGIWLLPGYTF. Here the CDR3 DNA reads TGCAGCGTTGAAGCAGACAGGGTTGGCATTTGGTTATTGCCTGGCTACACCTTC.

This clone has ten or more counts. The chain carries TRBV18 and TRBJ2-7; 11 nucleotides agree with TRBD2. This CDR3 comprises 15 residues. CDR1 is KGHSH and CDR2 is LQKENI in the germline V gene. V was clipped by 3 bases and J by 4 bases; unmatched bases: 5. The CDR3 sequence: CASSPKGTSGYEQYF. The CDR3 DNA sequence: TGTGCCAGCTCACCCAAGGGGACTAGCGGTTACGAGCAGTACTTC.

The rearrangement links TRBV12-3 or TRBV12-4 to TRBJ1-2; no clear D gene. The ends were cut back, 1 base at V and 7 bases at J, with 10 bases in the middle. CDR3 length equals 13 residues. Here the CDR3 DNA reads TGTGCCAGCAGTTTAGAGTTACGGGGTGGCTACACCTTC. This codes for CASSLELRGGYTF.

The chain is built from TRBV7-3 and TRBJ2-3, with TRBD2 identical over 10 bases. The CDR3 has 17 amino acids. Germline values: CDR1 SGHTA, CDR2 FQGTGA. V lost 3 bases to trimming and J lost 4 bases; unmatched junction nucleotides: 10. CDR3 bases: TGTGCCAGCAGCTTGCGGGCTAGCGGGAGTTACGCAGATACGCAGTATTTT. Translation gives CASSLRASGSYADTQYF.

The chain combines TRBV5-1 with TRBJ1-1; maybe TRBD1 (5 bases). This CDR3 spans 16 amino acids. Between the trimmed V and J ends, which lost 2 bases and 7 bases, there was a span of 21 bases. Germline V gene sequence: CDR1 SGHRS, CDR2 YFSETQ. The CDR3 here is CASSFLVGGLGVEAFF. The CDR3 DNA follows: TGCGCCAGCAGCTTTTTGGTTGGAGGGCTAGGGGTTGAAGCTTTCTTT.

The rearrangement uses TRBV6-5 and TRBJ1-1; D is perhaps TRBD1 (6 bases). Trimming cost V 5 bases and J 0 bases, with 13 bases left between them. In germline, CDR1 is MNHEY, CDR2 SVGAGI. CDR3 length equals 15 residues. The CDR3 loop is CASSPPGHLNTEAFF. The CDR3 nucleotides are TGTGCCAGCAGTCCACCGGGACACTTGAACACTGAAGCTTTCTTT.

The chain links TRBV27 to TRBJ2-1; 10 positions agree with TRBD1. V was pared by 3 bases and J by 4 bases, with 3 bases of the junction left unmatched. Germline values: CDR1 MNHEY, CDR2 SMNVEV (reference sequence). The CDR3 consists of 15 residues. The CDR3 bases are TGTGCCAGCAGTTTGCGGGACAGGGGATACAATGAGCAGTTCTTC. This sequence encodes CASSLRDRGYNEQFF.

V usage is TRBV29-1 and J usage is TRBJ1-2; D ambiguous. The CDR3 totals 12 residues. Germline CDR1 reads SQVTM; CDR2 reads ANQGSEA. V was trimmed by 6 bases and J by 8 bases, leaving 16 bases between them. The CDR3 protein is CSVFLEAEGYTF. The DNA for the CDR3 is TGCAGCGTCTTTCTCGAAGCCGAGGGCTACACCTTC.

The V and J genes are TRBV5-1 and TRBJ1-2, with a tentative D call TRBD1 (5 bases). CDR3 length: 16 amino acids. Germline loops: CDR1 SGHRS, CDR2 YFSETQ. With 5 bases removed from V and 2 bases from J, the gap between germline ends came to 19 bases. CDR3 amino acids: CASRVGRRGSNYGYTF. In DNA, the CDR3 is TGCGCCAGCAGGGTGGGTCGTAGGGGCTCGAACTATGGCTACACCTTC.

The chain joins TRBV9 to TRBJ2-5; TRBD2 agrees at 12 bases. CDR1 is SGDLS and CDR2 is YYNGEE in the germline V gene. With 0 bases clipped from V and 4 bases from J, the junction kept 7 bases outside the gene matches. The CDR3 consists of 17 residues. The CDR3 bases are TGTGCCAGCAGCGTAGGAGGACTAGCGGGATTGGGAGAGACCCAGTACTTC. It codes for CASSVGGLAGLGETQYF.